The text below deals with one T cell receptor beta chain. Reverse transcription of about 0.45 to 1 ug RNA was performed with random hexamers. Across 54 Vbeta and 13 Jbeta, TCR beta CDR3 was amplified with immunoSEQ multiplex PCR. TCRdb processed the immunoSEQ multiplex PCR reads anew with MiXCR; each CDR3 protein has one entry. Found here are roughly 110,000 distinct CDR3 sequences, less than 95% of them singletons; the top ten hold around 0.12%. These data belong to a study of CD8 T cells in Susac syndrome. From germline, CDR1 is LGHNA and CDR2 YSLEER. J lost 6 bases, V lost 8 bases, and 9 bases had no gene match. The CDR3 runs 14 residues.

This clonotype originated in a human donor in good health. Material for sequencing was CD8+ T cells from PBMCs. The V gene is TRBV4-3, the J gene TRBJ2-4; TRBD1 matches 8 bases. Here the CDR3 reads CASAQDRAGNIQYF. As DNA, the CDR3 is TGCGCCAGCGCCCAGGACAGGGCCGGAAACATTCAGTACTTC.